The rows below give T cell receptor beta chains drawn from one sample of a study of shared clonotypes between healthy human individuals. Assay: immunoSEQ multiplex PCR; the TCRdb copy retains only in-frame clones and omits some. Among over 1.5 million clones, roughly 98% were seen once, and the ten largest hold 0.45%. The sequenced material came from naive CD4+ T cells sorted from blood. These TCRs come from a young man in good health. The CDR3 runs from the conserved cysteine through the conserved F or W. Fields, in order: clone size, V gene, D gene, J gene, CDR3 DNA, CDR3 protein. The D gene is left open where the match is weak. Clone size is shown for a subset of rows, as once, few, many or a class of expanded clone.

>-|TRBV5-4|-|TRBJ1-4
TGTGCCAGCAGCCAGGGCCCATCACTGTCAACTAATGAAAAACTGTTTTTT
CASSQGPSLSTNEKLFF
>-|TRBV7-2|-|TRBJ2-7
TGTGCCAGCAGCCAGGGCCTAGCGAGCTCCTACGAGCAGTACTTC
CASSQGLASSYEQYF
>-|TRBV4-3|TRBD2|TRBJ2-3
TGCGCCAGCAGTCGTACTAGCGCGAGTACGGATACGCAGTATTTT
CASSRTSASTDTQYF
>-|TRBV7-9|-|TRBJ2-3
TGTGCCAGCAGCTTTCCGGATACGCAGTATTTT
CASSFPDTQYF
>once|TRBV18|-|TRBJ1-2
TGTGCCAGCTCACCACTCGTGGGAGTCGGGGGAGTGGACGGCTACACCTTC
CASSPLVGVGGVDGYTF
>-|TRBV5-4|-|TRBJ1-4
TGTGCCAGCAGCCCCAGGACGGAGGAAAAACTGTTTTTT
CASSPRTEEKLFF
>once|TRBV6-5|-|TRBJ2-6
TGTGCCAGCAGCCTTACTGGGGCCAACGTCCTGACTTTC
CASSLTGANVLTF
>-|TRBV28|TRBD2|TRBJ2-1
TGTGCCAGCAACACTAAAAGGGGGCTAGCGGGAGCTCCTTACAATGAGCAGTTCTTC
CASNTKRGLAGAPYNEQFF
>-|TRBV5-1|-|TRBJ2-3
TGCGCCAGCAGCTTGTCAACTAGCCGACAGACAGATACGCAGTATTTT
CASSLSTSRQTDTQYF
>-|TRBV4-3|-|TRBJ2-3
TGCGCCAGCAGCCAAGATGGTGGCAGCTCCACAGATACGCAGTATTTT
CASSQDGGSSTDTQYF
>-|TRBV5-6|-|TRBJ2-7
TGTGCCAGCAGCTTACATCTAATCTCCTACGAGCAGTACTTC
CASSLHLISYEQYF
>-|TRBV6-1|TRBD1|TRBJ2-7
TGTGCCAGCAGTGGAGACAGGGTACGTTCCTACGAGCAGTACTTC
CASSGDRVRSYEQYF
>-|TRBV6-6|-|TRBJ1-5
TGTGCCAGCAGTTACACAGGGAATCAGCCCCAGCATTTT
CASSYTGNQPQHF
>-|TRBV7-2|TRBD1|TRBJ2-7
TGTGCCAGCAGCTTGGCGAGGGACAGCTTCTACGAGCAGTACTTC
CASSLARDSFYEQYF
>-|TRBV9|-|TRBJ2-1
TGTGCCAGCAGCGTAGCTATTTACAATGAGCAGTTCTTC
CASSVAIYNEQFF